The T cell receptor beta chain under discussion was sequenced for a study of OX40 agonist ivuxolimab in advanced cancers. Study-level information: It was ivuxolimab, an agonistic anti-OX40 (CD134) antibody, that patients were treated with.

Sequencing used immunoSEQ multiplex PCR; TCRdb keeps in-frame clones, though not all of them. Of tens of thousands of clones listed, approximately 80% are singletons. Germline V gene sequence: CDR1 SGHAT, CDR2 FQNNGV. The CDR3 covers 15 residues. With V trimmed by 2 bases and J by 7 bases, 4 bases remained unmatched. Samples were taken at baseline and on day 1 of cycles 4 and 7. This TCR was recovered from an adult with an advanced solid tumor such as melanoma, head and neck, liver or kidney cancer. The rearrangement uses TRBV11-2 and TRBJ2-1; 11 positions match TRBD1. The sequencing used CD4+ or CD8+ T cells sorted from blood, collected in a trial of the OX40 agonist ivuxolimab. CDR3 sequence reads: CASSLQGQGANEQFF. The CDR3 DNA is TGTGCCAGCAGCTTACAAGGACAGGGGGCAAATGAGCAGTTCTTC.